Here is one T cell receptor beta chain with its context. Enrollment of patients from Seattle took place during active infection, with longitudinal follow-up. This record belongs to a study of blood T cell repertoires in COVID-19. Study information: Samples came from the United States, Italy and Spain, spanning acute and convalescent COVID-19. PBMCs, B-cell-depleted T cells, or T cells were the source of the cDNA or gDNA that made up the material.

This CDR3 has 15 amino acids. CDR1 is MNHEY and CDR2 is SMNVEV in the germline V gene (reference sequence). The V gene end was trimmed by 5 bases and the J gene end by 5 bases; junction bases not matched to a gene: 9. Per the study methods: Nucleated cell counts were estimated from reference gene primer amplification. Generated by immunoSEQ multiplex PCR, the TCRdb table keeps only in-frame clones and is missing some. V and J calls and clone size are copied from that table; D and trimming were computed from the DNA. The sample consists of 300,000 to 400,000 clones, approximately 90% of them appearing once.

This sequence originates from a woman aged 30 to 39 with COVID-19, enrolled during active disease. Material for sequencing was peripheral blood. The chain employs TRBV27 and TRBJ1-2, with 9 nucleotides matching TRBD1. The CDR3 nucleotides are TGTGCCAGCAGTCCGGGGACAGGGTGGAGGTATGGCTACACCTTC. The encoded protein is CASSPGTGWRYGYTF.